Listed here are 14 T cell receptor beta chains from one sample, sequenced in a study of T cells in Graves' hyperthyroidism and ophthalmopathy. Researchers amplified the TCR beta CDR3 regions from RNA transcripts. HTBI primers were employed in a first-round RT-PCR of the TCR CDR3. Via MiXCR, TCRdb re-called the multiplex PCR reads, giving one row per CDR3 protein. The table lists some 700,000 distinct CDR3 sequences, roughly 17% of them singletons. The sample taken for sequencing was blood. Receptors originate from a man aged 50-60 years with Graves' hyperthyroidism.

The V call is TRBV4-2, the J call TRBJ1-1, with a weak D call TRBD1 (5 bases). The germline gives CDR1 LGHNA, CDR2 YNFKEQ. Trimming cost V 10 bases and J 4 bases, with 16 bases left between them. The CDR3 consists of 13 residues. Here the CDR3 reads CATGTSGTTEAFF. CDR3 bases: TGTGCCACCGGTACCTCAGGGACCACTGAAGCTTTCTTT.

The genes are TRBV5-1 and TRBJ2-1; D remains ambiguous. Germline V gives CDR1 SGHRS, CDR2 YFSETQ. The CDR3 extends over 17 amino acids. V lost 4 bases to trimming and J lost 0 bases, with 17 bases between them. The DNA of the CDR3 is TGCGCCAGCAGCCCACCCCGGGCGTCAAGCTCCTACAATGAGCAGTTCTTC. Translated, it gives CASSPPRASSSYNEQFF.

This clonotype has ten or more counts. The chain combines TRBV11-1 with TRBJ2-2; tentative D call: TRBD1 (5 bases). From germline, CDR1 is SGHAT and CDR2 FQDESV (reference sequence). The CDR3 totals 14 residues. With 6 bases removed from V and 4 bases from J, the gap between germline ends came to 12 bases. The CDR3 here is CASRHPRATGELFF. The CDR3 DNA reads TGTGCCAGCAGGCACCCCAGGGCCACCGGGGAGCTGTTTTTT.

This chain uses TRBV20-1 with TRBJ2-3, with 9 positions matching TRBD2. CDR3 size: 15 residues. Germline CDR1 is DFQATT and CDR2 is SNEGSKA (reference sequence). The J segment lost 0 bases and the V segment lost 2 bases, leaving 3 bases of the junction unmatched. The CDR3 loop is CSARSLAGSTDTQYF. The CDR3 bases are TGCAGTGCTAGAAGCCTAGCGGGAAGCACAGATACGCAGTATTTT.

This clonotype was seen repeatedly, ten times or more. The chain employs TRBV7-3 and TRBJ2-2; 7 bases agree with TRBD1. The ends lost 5 bases at V and 1 base at J; junction bases unmatched: 7. The CDR3 loop spans 16 amino acids. Germline CDR1 reads SGHTA; CDR2 reads FQGTGA. The CDR3 nucleotides are TGTGCCAGCAGCAACCGGGGACAGCGGAACACCGGGGAGCTGTTTTTT. This translates into CASSNRGQRNTGELFF. Drawing the rest from reference TRBV7-3 and TRBJ2-2, the complete variable domain is GAGVSQTPSNKVTEKGKYVELRCDPISGHTALYWYRQSLGQGPEFLIYFQGTGAADDSGLPNDRFFAVRPEGSVSTLKIQRTERGDSAVYLCASSNRGQRNTGELFFGEGSRLTVL.

This clonotype was observed a handful of times. This sequence joins TRBV11-2 and TRBJ2-3; D is unresolved. This CDR3 comprises 14 residues. V was pared by 5 bases and J by 14 bases, with 23 bases between. From germline, CDR1 is SGHAT and CDR2 FQNNGV. CDR3 sequence (DNA): TGTGCCAGCAGCCCTTTCGAGAGTGCTGTCCCGCGGTATTTT. Translation gives CASSPFESAVPRYF.

The J gene is TRBJ2-1, the V gene TRBV7-3; TRBD2 matches 8 bases. Trimming cost V 2 bases and J 6 bases; bases outside gene matches: 9. This CDR3 has 16 amino acids. Per the germline V gene, CDR1 is SGHTA and CDR2 is FQGTGA. CDR3 in amino acids: CASSLFTAGGFNEQFF. The CDR3 DNA follows: TGTGCCAGCAGCTTATTTACCGCGGGAGGCTTCAATGAGCAGTTCTTC.

This clonotype was observed at least ten times. The V and J genes are TRBV7-9 and TRBJ1-2; TRBD1 aligns across 12 bases. Germline loops: CDR1 SEHNR, CDR2 FQNEAQ (reference sequence). The CDR3 has 16 amino acids. V trimming: 5 bases; J trimming: 4 bases; junction bases outside the gene matches: 8. The CDR3 region is CASSPGTGGGGYGYTF. The CDR3 nucleotides are TGTGCCAGCAGCCCCGGGACAGGGGGCGGTGGCTATGGCTACACCTTC.

There are a few counts of this clonotype. The chain has TRBV5-1 and TRBJ2-3; TRBD1 is a possible D gene (5 bases). This CDR3 spans 13 amino acids. Germline lookup yields CDR1 SGHRS and CDR2 YFSETQ. The V end lost 2 bases, the J end lost 5 bases, and 9 bases lay between the germline ends. CDR3: CASSLNDRDTQYF. The CDR3 region has the DNA TGCGCCAGCAGCTTAAATGACAGAGATACGCAGTATTTT.

Comment on this clonotype: Since a much larger clone is just one base distant, this may be a read error. The rearrangement joins TRBV28 to TRBJ1-5, with D maybe TRBD1 (6 bases). Germline V gene sequence: CDR1 MDHEN, CDR2 SYDVKM. This CDR3 has 15 amino acids. V dropped 6 bases and J dropped 4 bases, with 16 bases sitting between them. CDR3 amino acids: CASRLRGSSNQPQHF. CDR3 nucleotides: TGTGCCAGCAGGTTAAGGGGGAGTAGTAATCAGCCCCAGCATTTT. Drawing the rest from reference TRBV28 and TRBJ1-5, the complete variable domain is DVKVTQSSRYLVKRTGEKVFLECVQDMDHENMFWYRQDPGLGLRLIYFSYDVKMKEKGDIPEGYSVSREKKERFSLILESASTNQTSMYLCASRLRGSSNQPQHFGDGTRLSIL.

The J gene is TRBJ1-3, the V gene TRBV9; D call uncertain. The CDR3 covers 15 residues. V lost 3 bases, J lost 0 bases, and 10 bases lay in between. Germline loops: CDR1 SGDLS, CDR2 YYNGEE. CDR3 in amino acids: CASSASASSGNTIYF. As DNA, the CDR3 is TGTGCCAGCAGCGCCTCAGCTAGCTCTGGAAACACCATATATTTT.

This clonotype occurred many times. This chain joins TRBV3-1 and TRBJ2-3; D not resolved. V dropped 1 base and J dropped 2 bases, with 13 bases sitting between them. The CDR3 is 16 amino acids. Per the germline V gene, CDR1 is LGHDT and CDR2 is YNNKEL (reference sequence). CDR3 sequence (DNA): TGTGCCAGCAGCCAAGGACTCTCAAGCCACACAGATACGCAGTATTTT. It encodes CASSQGLSSHTDTQYF.

The gene calls are TRBV20-1 and TRBJ2-6; the match to TRBD1 covers 7 bases. V lost 3 bases and J lost 0; bases outside the gene matches: 5. The CDR3 is 16 residues long. Germline V gene data show CDR1 as DFQATT and CDR2 as SNEGSKA (reference sequence). This chain's CDR3 is CSASSGQNSGANVLTF. The CDR3 DNA is TGCAGTGCTAGTTCGGGACAGAACTCTGGGGCCAACGTCCTGACTTTC.

This clonotype was observed many times. The CDR3 region has the DNA TGTGCCAGCAGGCCGACAGGGCATAGCAATCAGCCCCAGCATTTT. Encoded protein: CASRPTGHSNQPQHF. The chain joins TRBV28 to TRBJ1-5; the match to TRBD1 covers 7 bases. The CDR3 has 15 residues. Germline assignment: CDR1 MDHEN and CDR2 SYDVKM. V dropped 6 bases and J dropped 0; count of bases not matched to a gene: 5.